Presented here are 5 T cell receptor beta chains from one specimen sequenced in a study of shared clonotypes between healthy human individuals. Clones were sequenced by immunoSEQ multiplex PCR, and TCRdb holds only the in-frame ones, with some missing. The sample shows roughly 2.5 million clones, approximately 94% of them seen only once. Sequencing was carried out using naive CD4+ T cells sorted from blood. Subset of the sample: CD45RA+ positively selected. All receptors derive from a man aged 18 to 30 in good health.

This clone was seen a single time. The chain is built from TRBV5-1 and TRBJ1-1; D might be TRBD1 (6 bases). The germline V and J ends were trimmed by 1 base and 6 bases, with 10 bases remaining between them. The CDR3 runs to 13 residues. Germline CDR1 and CDR2: SGHRS and YFSETQ. The CDR3 DNA sequence: TGCGCCAGCAGCTTGAACAGGGCATCTGAAGCTTTCTTT. Amino acid sequence: CASSLNRASEAFF.

This chain joins TRBV6-5 and TRBJ2-3, with D possibly matching TRBD2 (7 bases). The CDR3 covers 14 residues. The germline V gene encodes CDR1 MNHEY and CDR2 SVGAGI. Trimming took 6 bases from V and 1 from J, leaving 11 bases between them. CDR3 nucleotides: TGTGCCAGCAGGAGGGGGGGCCGCACAGATACGCAGTATTTT. It yields the protein CASRRGGRTDTQYF.

The V and J genes are TRBV7-8 and TRBJ2-1, with 11 bases that match TRBD2. The junction had 8 bases not matched to a gene; V was cut back by 5 bases and J by 8 bases. The germline CDR1 and CDR2 sequences are SGHVS and FQNEAQ. There are 15 residues in the CDR3. CDR3 region: CASSAGTSGLDEQFF. The DNA of the CDR3 is TGTGCCAGCAGCGCCGGGACTAGCGGCCTCGATGAGCAGTTCTTC.

The chain is built from TRBV18 and TRBJ1-1; D remains unclear. Germline V gene lookup returns CDR1 KGHSH and CDR2 LQKENI. The CDR3 length is 16 residues. Between the trimmed V and J ends, which lost 2 bases and 0 bases, there was a span of 13 bases. Here the CDR3 DNA reads TGTGCCAGCTCACCAGTTAATCCGGGGATGAACACTGAAGCTTTCTTT. Its translation: CASSPVNPGMNTEAFF. Supplemented by reference TRBV18 and TRBJ1-1, the full variable domain reads NAGVMQNPRHLVRRRGQEARLRCSPMKGHSHVYWYRQLPEEGLKFMVYLQKENIIDESGMPKERFSAEFPKEGPSILRIQQVVRGDSAAYFCASSPVNPGMNTEAFFGQGTRLTVV.

V is TRBV28 and J is TRBJ2-5, with D possibly being TRBD1 (6 bases). The end of the DNA is better explained by TRBJ2-7, so the J call may be wrong. The CDR3 runs 13 residues. CDR1 and CDR2 (germline): MDHEN, SYDVKM. The CDR3 loop reads CASSSDSPYEQYF. The CDR3 DNA reads TGTGCCAGCAGTTCGGACAGCCCCTACGAGCAGTACTTC.